This section outlines one T cell receptor (beta chain) sequence together with its context. The clone's antigen remains unknown. No qualities accompany the bases; no much larger clone lies one base away. Reading the label with the study, this specimen's time point is: week 11, during vaccination. Every vaccine dose consisted of 300 ug of a 20-mer mutant IDH1 peptide in Montanide, administered subcutaneously together with topical imiquimod. Donors had newly diagnosed WHO grade 3 or 4 IDH1-mutant astrocytomas with loss of nuclear ATRX. The samples were drawn from NOA16, a multicentre, single-arm, open-label phase I trial in Germany that tested a mutant IDH1 peptide vaccine in humans for the first time. Genomic DNA for TCRB sequencing was extracted from EDTA blood using the DNeasy Blood and Tissue Kit. The cysteine opens and the phenylalanine closes a CDR3 of 13 amino acids. Only the CDR3 region is kept as DNA, spanning 39 bases read in frame from base 1. CDR1 LNHDA and CDR2 SQIVND are derived from the germline V gene (reference sequence). V and J are truncated by 6 bases and 9 bases respectively, leaving an intervening sequence of 15 bases.

These data originate in a study of a mutant IDH1 vaccine in newly diagnosed glioma (dated by TCRdb to the early 2020s). Context from the whole study: Eight vaccinations were administered to patients in weeks 1, 3, 5, 7, 11, 15, 19 and 23, corresponding to visits V03 through V10. Before enrollment, most patients had been given radiochemotherapy with temozolomide as standard therapy, while the rest had received either radiotherapy alone or temozolomide alone. Longitudinal TCRB deep sequencing was done for 25 treated patients, wherever samples were available for exploratory analyses. Vaccination started 4-6 weeks after radiotherapy alone, or was given together with temozolomide cycles in the groups whose treatment included chemotherapy. Of the 32 patients who were treated, about 62% were male and roughly 40% were female, and the mean age was about 37 years. Peripheral blood samples were drawn at six visits, namely V03 (baseline), V05, V07, V10, V12 and V13.

Receptors were amplified or captured by the immunoSEQ multiplex PCR assay. Rearranged TCR beta chain sequences were amplified with the hsTCRB Kit following the manufacturer's protocol. Sequencing of TCRB libraries was carried out on an Illumina MiSeq. Under the source paper's analysis protocol: The proprietary platform of the kit vendor was used for demultiplexing, trimming and gene mapping. TCRdb stores this immuneACCESS table with in-frame sequences only. Part of the clones is absent; in the studies checked, under half of the shortfall reflects unresolved V genes, and no reason is known for the rest. From that table come the V and J calls and clone size; the DNA was used to work out D and trimming. Present in this sample are some 120,000 clones, around three quarters of which were seen just once. The biggest ten clones account for around 5.5% of the sample. Broader findings and caveats from the paper: The authors stated that sample limitations prevented analyses of patient blood samples from being reproduced. Immune responses induced by the vaccine were seen in over 90% of patients across multiple MHC alleles. Availability determined which PBMC samples were chosen for TCRB deep sequencing. Pseudoprogression appeared unrelated to alterations in the top peripheral T cell clonotypes detected by TCRB sequencing.

This specimen consisted of PBMCs, obtained from a glioma patient whose treatment included an IDH1 peptide vaccine. The receptor's source is a man in his forties with glioma. The V and J genes are TRBV19 and TRBJ1-3; a confident D gene designation cannot be given. Here is the DNA: TGTGCCAGTAGCCGGGATCCATGGGGCACCATATATTTT. The resulting protein is CASSRDPWGTIYF.